The clone carrying this T cell receptor beta chain was seen more than once but under ten times. Antigen unknown. TCRdb ran MiXCR on the reads and lists one entry per CDR3 protein. The sample carries approximately 310,000 distinct CDR3 sequences, 20% to 30% recorded once. The germline V gene has CDR1 SGHVS and CDR2 FQNEAQ. The CDR3 loop spans 13 amino acids. The V and J ends lost 3 bases and 5 bases respectively, with 11 bases between them. This specimen belongs to a study of T cell repertoires in cytomegalovirus infection. Study results and limitations: Cumulative public TCR beta family frequency identified CMV carriers with the relevant HLA. CMV-specific HLA-C-restricted TCR beta clonotypes dominated the ex vivo response.

The sequence derives from a human donor in good health (CMV status not recorded). Some clones in this sample may be carry-over from other donors' samples. The sequenced sample was cultured PBMCs, obtained from culture after CMV antigen stimulation. The J gene is TRBJ2-7, the V gene TRBV7-8; the D gene is possibly TRBD2 (6 bases). The CDR3 sequence is CASSLGTRDEQYV. The CDR3 DNA reads TGTGCCAGCAGCTTGGGGACTCGGGACGAGCAGTACGTC.